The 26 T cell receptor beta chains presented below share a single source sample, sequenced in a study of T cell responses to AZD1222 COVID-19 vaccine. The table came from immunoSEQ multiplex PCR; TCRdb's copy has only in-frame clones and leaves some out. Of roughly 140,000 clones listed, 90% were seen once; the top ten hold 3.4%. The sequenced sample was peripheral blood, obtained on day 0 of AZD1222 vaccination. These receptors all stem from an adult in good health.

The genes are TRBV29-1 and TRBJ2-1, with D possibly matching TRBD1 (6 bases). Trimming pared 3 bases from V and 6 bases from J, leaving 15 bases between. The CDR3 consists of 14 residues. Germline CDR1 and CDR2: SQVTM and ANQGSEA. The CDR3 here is CSVEGAGRVNEQFF. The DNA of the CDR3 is TGCAGCGTTGAGGGGGCCGGCAGGGTCAATGAGCAGTTCTTC.

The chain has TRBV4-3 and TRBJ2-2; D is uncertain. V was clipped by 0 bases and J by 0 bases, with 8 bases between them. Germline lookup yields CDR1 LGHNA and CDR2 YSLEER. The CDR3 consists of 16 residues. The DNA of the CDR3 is TGCGCCAGCAGCCAAGAGTCGCCGGCGAACACCGGGGAGCTGTTTTTT. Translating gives CASSQESPANTGELFF.

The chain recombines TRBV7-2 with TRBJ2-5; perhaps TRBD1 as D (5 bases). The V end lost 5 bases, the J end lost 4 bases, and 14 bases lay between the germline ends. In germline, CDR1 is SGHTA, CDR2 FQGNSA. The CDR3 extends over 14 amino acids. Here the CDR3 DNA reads TGTGCCAGCAGCCGTCGGCTTGGGGCAGAGACCCAGTACTTC. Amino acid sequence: CASSRRLGAETQYF.

The CDR3 DNA sequence: TGTGCCAGCAGTTTGGCGGGTGCAAATGAAAAACTGTTTTTT. Its protein product is CASSLAGANEKLFF. This chain links TRBV27 with TRBJ1-4; D unresolved. The V end was cut by 3 bases, the J end by 5 bases, with 10 bases between. CDR1 and CDR2 from the germline V gene are MNHEY and SMNVEV (reference sequence). CDR3 length: 14 amino acids.

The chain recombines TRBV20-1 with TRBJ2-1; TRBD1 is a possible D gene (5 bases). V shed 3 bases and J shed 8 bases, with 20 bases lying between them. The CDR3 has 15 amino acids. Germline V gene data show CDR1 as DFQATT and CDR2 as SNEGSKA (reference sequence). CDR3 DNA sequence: TGCAGTGCTAGTAACGCAGGGCCCGTATACGATGAGCAGTTCTTC. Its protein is CSASNAGPVYDEQFF.

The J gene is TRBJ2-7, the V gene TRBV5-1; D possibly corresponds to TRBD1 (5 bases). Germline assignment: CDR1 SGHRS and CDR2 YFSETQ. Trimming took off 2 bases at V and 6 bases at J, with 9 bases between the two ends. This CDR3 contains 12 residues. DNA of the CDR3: TGCGCCAGCAGCTTTGTAGGGGTCGAGCAGTACTTC. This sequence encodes CASSFVGVEQYF.

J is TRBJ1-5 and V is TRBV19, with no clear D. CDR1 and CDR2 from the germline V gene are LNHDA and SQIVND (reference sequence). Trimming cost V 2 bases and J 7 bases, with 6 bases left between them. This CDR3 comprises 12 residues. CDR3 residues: CASSIRGQPQHF. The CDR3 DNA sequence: TGTGCCAGTAGTATACGTGGACAGCCCCAGCATTTT.

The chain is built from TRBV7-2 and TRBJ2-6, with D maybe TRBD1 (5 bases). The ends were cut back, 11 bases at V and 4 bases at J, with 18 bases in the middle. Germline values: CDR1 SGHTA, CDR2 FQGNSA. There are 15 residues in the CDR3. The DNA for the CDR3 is TGTGCCGGACAATTCGGCACAGCCGGGGCCAACGTCCTGACTTTC. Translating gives CAGQFGTAGANVLTF.

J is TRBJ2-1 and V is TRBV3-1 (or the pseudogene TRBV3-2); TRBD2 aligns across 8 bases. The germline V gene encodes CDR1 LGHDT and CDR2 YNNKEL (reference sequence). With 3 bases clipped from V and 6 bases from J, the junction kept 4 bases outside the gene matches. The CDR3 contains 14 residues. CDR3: CASSQGLVSNEQFF. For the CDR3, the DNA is TGTGCCAGCAGCCAGGGACTAGTCTCCAATGAGCAGTTCTTC.

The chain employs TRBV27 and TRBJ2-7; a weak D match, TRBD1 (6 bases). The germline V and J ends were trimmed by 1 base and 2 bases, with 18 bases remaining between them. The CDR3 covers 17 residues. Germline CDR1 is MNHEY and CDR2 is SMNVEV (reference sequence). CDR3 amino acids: CASSLYWAGRGTYEQYF. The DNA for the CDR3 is TGTGCCAGCAGTTTATACTGGGCTGGCAGGGGAACCTACGAGCAGTACTTC.

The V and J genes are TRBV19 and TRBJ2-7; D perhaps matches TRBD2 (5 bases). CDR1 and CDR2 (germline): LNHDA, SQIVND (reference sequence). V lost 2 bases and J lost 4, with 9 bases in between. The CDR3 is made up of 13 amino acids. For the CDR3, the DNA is TGTGCCAGTAGTATATATTGGGAGTACGAGCAGTACTTC. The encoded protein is CASSIYWEYEQYF.

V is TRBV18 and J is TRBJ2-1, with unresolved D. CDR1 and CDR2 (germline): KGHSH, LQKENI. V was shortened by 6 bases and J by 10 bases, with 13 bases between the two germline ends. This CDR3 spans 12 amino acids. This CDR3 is CASSPLSAEQFF. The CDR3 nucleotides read TGTGCCAGCTCTCCCCTTTCGGCCGAGCAGTTCTTC.

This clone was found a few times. CDR3 loop: CASSYLGNEQFF. Written as DNA, the CDR3 is TGTGCCAGCAGTTACCTGGGCAATGAGCAGTTCTTC. The chain combines TRBV25-1 with TRBJ2-1; D is ambiguous. CDR3 length: 12 residues. The germline V gene has CDR1 MGHDK and CDR2 SYGVNS. V lost 5 bases and J 6 bases, leaving 8 bases between the germline ends.

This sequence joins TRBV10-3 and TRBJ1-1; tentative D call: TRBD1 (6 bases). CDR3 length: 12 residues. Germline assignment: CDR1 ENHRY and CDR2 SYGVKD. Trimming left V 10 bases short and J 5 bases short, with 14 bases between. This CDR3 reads CATQGSETEAFF. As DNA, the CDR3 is TGTGCCACCCAGGGGAGTGAGACTGAAGCTTTCTTT.

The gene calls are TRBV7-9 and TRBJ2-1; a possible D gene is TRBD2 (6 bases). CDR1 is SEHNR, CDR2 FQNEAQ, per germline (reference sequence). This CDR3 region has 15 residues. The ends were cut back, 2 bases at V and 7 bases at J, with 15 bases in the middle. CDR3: CASSLFAGTGNEQFF. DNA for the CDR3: TGTGCCAGCAGCTTATTCGCGGGAACAGGAAATGAGCAGTTCTTC.

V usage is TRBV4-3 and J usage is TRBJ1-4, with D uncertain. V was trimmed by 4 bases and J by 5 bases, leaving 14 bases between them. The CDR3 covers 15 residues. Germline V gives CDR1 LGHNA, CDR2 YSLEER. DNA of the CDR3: TGCGCCAGCAGCCGCGCACGGAATCCGAATGAAAAACTGTTTTTT. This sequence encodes CASSRARNPNEKLFF.

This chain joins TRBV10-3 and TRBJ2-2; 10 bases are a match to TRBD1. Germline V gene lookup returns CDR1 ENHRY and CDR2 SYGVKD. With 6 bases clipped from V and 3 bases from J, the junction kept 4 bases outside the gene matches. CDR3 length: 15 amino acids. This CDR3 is CAISTTGGDTGELFF. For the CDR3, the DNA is TGTGCCATCAGCACGACAGGGGGCGACACCGGGGAGCTGTTTTTT.

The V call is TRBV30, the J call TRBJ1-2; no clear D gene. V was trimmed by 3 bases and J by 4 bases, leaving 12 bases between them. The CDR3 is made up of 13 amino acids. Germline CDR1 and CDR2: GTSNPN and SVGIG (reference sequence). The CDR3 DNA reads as TGTGCCTGGAGACTCGCGGGTGGCTATGGCTACACCTTC. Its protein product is CAWRLAGGYGYTF.

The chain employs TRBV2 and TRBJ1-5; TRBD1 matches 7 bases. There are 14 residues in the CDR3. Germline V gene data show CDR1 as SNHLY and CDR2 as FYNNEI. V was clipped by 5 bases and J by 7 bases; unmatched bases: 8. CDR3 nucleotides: TGTGCCAGCAGTCGAAGACAGGGTGAACAGCCCCAGCATTTT. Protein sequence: CASSRRQGEQPQHF.

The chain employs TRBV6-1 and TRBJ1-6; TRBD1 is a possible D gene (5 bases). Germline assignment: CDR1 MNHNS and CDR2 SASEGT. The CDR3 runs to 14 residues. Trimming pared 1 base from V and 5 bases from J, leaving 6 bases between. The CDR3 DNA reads TGTGCCAGCAGTGAAGGGGGCGATAATTCACCCCTCCACTTT. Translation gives CASSEGGDNSPLHF.

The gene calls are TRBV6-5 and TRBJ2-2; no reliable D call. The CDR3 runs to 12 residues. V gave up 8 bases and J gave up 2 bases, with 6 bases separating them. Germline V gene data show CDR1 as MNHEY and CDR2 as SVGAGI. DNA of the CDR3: TGTGCCAGCCTCAAAAACACCGGGGAGCTGTTTTTT. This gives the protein CASLKNTGELFF.

CDR3 region: CASSIMFRDYGYTF. Here the CDR3 DNA reads TGTGCCAGTAGTATTATGTTCAGGGACTATGGCTACACCTTC. The chain couples TRBV19 to TRBJ1-2; D is possibly TRBD1 (5 bases). V was pared by 3 bases and J by 3 bases, with 11 bases between. The CDR3 spans 14 residues. In germline, CDR1 is LNHDA, CDR2 SQIVND (reference sequence).

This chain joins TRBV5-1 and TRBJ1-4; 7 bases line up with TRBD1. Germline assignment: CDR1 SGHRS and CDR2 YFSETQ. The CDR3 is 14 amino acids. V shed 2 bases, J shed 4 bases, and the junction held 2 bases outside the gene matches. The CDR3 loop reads CASSLQGSNEKLFF. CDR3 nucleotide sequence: TGCGCCAGCAGCTTACAGGGGAGTAATGAAAAACTGTTTTTT. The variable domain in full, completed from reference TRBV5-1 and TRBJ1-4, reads KAGVTQTPRYLIKTRGQQVTLSCSPISGHRSVSWYQQTPGQGLQFLFEYFSETQRNKGNFPGRFSGRQFSNSRSEMNVSTLELGDSALYLCASSLQGSNEKLFFGSGTQLSVL.

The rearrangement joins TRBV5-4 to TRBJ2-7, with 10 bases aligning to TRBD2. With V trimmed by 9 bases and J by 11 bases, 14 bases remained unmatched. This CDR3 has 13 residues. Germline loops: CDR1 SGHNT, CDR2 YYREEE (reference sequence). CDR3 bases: TGTGCCACCACAGGACTAGCGGCCGGGAGGGAGTACTTC. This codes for CATTGLAAGREYF. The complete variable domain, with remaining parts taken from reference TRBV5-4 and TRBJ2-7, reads ETGVTQSPTHLIKTRGQQVTLRCSSQSGHNTVSWYQQALGQGPQFIFQYYREEENGRGNFPPRFSGLQFPNYSSELNVNALELDDSALYLCATTGLAAGREYFGPGTRLTVT.

For the CDR3, the DNA is TGTGCCAGCAGCTTGGAGGGGGGCAGACTTAACTATGGCTACACCTTC. Its translation: CASSLEGGRLNYGYTF. The chain joins TRBV5-4 to TRBJ1-2; TRBD1 is a possible D gene (6 bases). V was pared by 0 bases and J by 1 base, with 13 bases between. Germline lookup yields CDR1 SGHNT and CDR2 YYREEE (reference sequence). The CDR3 contains 16 residues.

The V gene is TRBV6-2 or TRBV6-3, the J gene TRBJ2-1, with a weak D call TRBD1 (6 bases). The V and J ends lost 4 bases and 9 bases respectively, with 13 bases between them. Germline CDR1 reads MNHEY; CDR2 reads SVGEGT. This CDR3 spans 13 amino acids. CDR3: CASSSKHRVEQFF. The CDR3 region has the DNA TGTGCCAGCAGTTCCAAGCACAGGGTTGAGCAGTTCTTC.